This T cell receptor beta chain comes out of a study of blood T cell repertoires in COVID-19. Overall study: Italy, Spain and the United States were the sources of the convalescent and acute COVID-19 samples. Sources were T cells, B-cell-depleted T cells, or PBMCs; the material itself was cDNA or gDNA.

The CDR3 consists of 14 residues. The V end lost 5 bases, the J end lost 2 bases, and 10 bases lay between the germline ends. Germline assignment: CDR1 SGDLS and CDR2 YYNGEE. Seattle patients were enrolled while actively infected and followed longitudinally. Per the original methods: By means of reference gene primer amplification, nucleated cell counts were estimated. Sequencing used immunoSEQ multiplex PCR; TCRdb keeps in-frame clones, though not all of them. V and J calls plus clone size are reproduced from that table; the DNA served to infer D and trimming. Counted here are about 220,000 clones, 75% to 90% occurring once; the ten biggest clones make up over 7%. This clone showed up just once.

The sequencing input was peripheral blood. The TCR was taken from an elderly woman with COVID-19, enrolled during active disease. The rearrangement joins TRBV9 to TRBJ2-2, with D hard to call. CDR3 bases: TGTGCCAGCAGGTCGACTTCCAACACCGGGGAGCTGTTTTTT. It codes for CASRSTSNTGELFF.